The 28 T cell receptor beta chains in this list originate from one sample, sequenced in a study of blood T cell repertoires in COVID-19. The table came from immunoSEQ multiplex PCR; TCRdb's copy has only in-frame clones and leaves some out. The sample records more than 250,000 clones, roughly 84% being singletons. The sequencing input was peripheral blood. These receptors all stem from a man aged 50 or older with active or convalescent COVID-19.

The gene calls are TRBV4-1 and TRBJ2-7, with D unresolved. The CDR3 runs to 15 residues. Trimming left V 0 bases short and J 4 bases short, with 13 bases between. The germline CDR1 and CDR2 sequences are MGHRA and YSYEKL. This CDR3 reads CASSQELPPSYEQYF. In nucleotides, the CDR3 is TGCGCCAGCAGCCAAGAACTTCCCCCCTCATACGAGCAGTACTTC.

The chain couples TRBV28 to TRBJ2-1, with 7 bases matching TRBD1. There are 15 residues in the CDR3. Germline assignment: CDR1 MDHEN and CDR2 SYDVKM. Trimming removed 2 bases from V and 7 bases from J; junction bases left unmatched: 8. The CDR3 loop is CASSLGTAKGNEQFF. Written as DNA, the CDR3 is TGTGCCAGCAGTTTAGGGACAGCGAAAGGGAATGAGCAGTTCTTC. The entire variable domain, with the rest obtained from reference TRBV28 and TRBJ2-1, is as follows: DVKVTQSSRYLVKRTGEKVFLECVQDMDHENMFWYRQDPGLGLRLIYFSYDVKMKEKGDIPEGYSVSREKKERFSLILESASTNQTSMYLCASSLGTAKGNEQFFGPGTRLTVL.

V is TRBV6-1 and J is TRBJ2-1; 9 bases match TRBD2. The CDR3 consists of 17 residues. V lost 4 bases to trimming and J lost 8 bases; unmatched junction nucleotides: 15. Germline loops: CDR1 MNHNS, CDR2 SASEGT. CDR3 in amino acids: CASSASGITSPYDEQFF. The CDR3 DNA follows: TGTGCCAGCAGTGCTAGCGGGATAACGTCGCCATACGATGAGCAGTTCTTC.

The chain is built from TRBV5-1 and TRBJ2-2; no clear D gene. V was clipped by 3 bases and J by 4 bases, with 4 bases between them. CDR1 and CDR2 from the germline V gene are SGHRS and YFSETQ. The CDR3 spans 12 residues. The CDR3 coding sequence is TGCGCCAGCAGCTCTCCCACCGGGGAGCTGTTTTTT. It specifies CASSSPTGELFF. The full variable domain, completed using reference TRBV5-1 and TRBJ2-2, is KAGVTQTPRYLIKTRGQQVTLSCSPISGHRSVSWYQQTPGQGLQFLFEYFSETQRNKGNFPGRFSGRQFSNSRSEMNVSTLELGDSALYLCASSSPTGELFFGEGSRLTVL.

V is TRBV5-1 and J is TRBJ2-7; 13 positions match TRBD2. J lost 5 bases, V lost 1 base, and 9 bases had no gene match. Germline CDR1 is SGHRS and CDR2 is YFSETQ. The CDR3 covers 17 residues. CDR3 region: CASSLTPGLAGADEQYF. In DNA form, the CDR3 reads TGCGCCAGCAGCTTGACCCCAGGACTAGCGGGAGCGGACGAGCAGTACTTC.

As concerns this clone: Compared with germline, one end of the junction differs, possibly owing to a read error. The chain couples TRBV14 to TRBJ1-4, with 7 bases that match TRBD1. There are 15 residues in the CDR3. CDR1 and CDR2 from the germline V gene are SGHDN and FVKESK. CDR3 DNA sequence: TGTGCCAGCAACCAACAGGGGCCATGGGGGGGAAAACTGTTTTTT. Amino acid sequence: CASNQQGPWGGKLFF.

The sample holds one count of this clone. The rearrangement links TRBV12-3 or TRBV12-4 to TRBJ2-5; 7 nucleotides align to TRBD1. Germline trimming cut 6 bases from V and 5 bases from J; bases unmatched to any gene: 6. The CDR3 covers 13 residues. As DNA, the CDR3 is TGTGCCAGCAGCCCTGACAGGGCCGAGACCCAGTACTTC. Protein sequence: CASSPDRAETQYF.

This chain uses TRBV7-8 with TRBJ1-5, with D maybe TRBD1 (6 bases). Germline V gene lookup returns CDR1 SGHVS and CDR2 FQNEAQ. Between the trimmed V and J ends, which lost 5 bases and 5 bases, there was a span of 19 bases. The CDR3 contains 16 residues. This CDR3 reads CASSGRDTGWDQPQHF. The CDR3 nucleotides read TGTGCCAGCAGCGGAAGGGACACAGGGTGGGATCAGCCCCAGCATTTT.

This clone occurred a few times. The chain combines TRBV24-1 with TRBJ2-2; weak D call: TRBD1 (5 bases). Germline loops: CDR1 KGHDR, CDR2 SFDVKD. The CDR3 spans 12 residues. Trimming stripped 7 bases from V and 7 bases from J, with 9 bases between. The CDR3 bases are TGTGCCACCAGCAGGGTTGGCGGGGAGCTGTTTTTT. Translated: CATSRVGGELFF.

This clone was counted only a few times. V gene TRBV19 combines with J gene TRBJ2-7; D might be TRBD2 (6 bases). This CDR3 contains 14 residues. The germline V gene encodes CDR1 LNHDA and CDR2 SQIVND (reference sequence). The V end was cut by 0 bases, the J end by 3 bases, with 9 bases between. For the CDR3, the DNA is TGTGCCAGTAGTATAGATGAGACTAGCTACGAGCAGTACTTC. This gives the protein CASSIDETSYEQYF. Combining the CDR3 with reference TRBV19 and TRBJ2-7 gives the whole variable domain DGGITQSPKYLFRKEGQNVTLSCEQNLNHDAMYWYRQDPGQGLRLIYYSQIVNDFQKGDIAEGYSVSREKKESFPLTVTSAQKNPTAFYLCASSIDETSYEQYFGPGTRLTVT.

CDR3 region: CASSQDRVATNEKLFF. The CDR3, as DNA: TGCGCCAGCAGCCAAGATCGCGTTGCAACTAATGAAAAACTGTTTTTT. The genes are TRBV4-1 and TRBJ1-4; D is unresolved. From germline, CDR1 is MGHRA and CDR2 YSYEKL. Deletions cut 0 bases from V and 0 bases from J, with 8 bases between. The CDR3 loop spans 16 amino acids.

This clone was seen just once. V usage is TRBV2 and J usage is TRBJ1-5; D is unclear. Germline lookup yields CDR1 SNHLY and CDR2 FYNNEI. Deletions cut 3 bases from V and 0 bases from J, with 9 bases between. CDR3 length equals 15 residues. CDR3 DNA sequence: TGTGCCAGCAGTGAGGAGACCCCTAGCAATCAGCCCCAGCATTTT. Protein product: CASSEETPSNQPQHF.

The CDR3 DNA reads as TGTGCCAGCAGCTTAGGGGCGACTAGCCAAGAGACCCAGTACTTC. Its protein is CASSLGATSQETQYF. The J gene is TRBJ2-5, the V gene TRBV7-9; possibly TRBD2 for D (6 bases). V was clipped by 1 base and J by 1 base, with 10 bases between them. Germline V lookup: CDR1 SEHNR, CDR2 FQNEAQ (reference sequence). This CDR3 contains 15 residues.

This chain uses TRBV2 with TRBJ1-5; 7 bases align to TRBD1. The CDR3 covers 13 residues. CDR1 is SNHLY and CDR2 is FYNNEI in the germline V gene. V trimming: 6 bases; J trimming: 3 bases; junction bases outside the gene matches: 2. This CDR3 is CASSGQDNQPQHF. The CDR3 DNA sequence: TGTGCCAGCAGCGGACAGGACAATCAGCCCCAGCATTTT.

A single count supports this clone. The CDR3 DNA is TGTGCCAGCACCATGCCGGGAAAAAAACTGTTTTTT. This encodes CASTMPGKKLFF. This chain connects TRBV28 to TRBJ1-4; no reliable D call. This CDR3 has 12 amino acids. Germline-derived CDR1 and CDR2 are MDHEN and SYDVKM. Trimming removed 7 bases at V and 9 bases at J, with 12 bases between.

This clone was picked up a small number of times. J is TRBJ1-1 and V is TRBV6-5, with D possibly TRBD1 on 5 matching bases. CDR3 length: 12 residues. Germline lookup yields CDR1 MNHEY and CDR2 SVGAGI. The V end lost 2 bases, the J end lost 11 bases, and 12 bases lay between the germline ends. This CDR3 is CASSYPFGGAFF. Here the CDR3 DNA reads TGTGCCAGCAGTTACCCCTTCGGGGGGGCTTTCTTT.

This rearrangement joins TRBV5-1 to TRBJ2-5, with 9 bases lining up with TRBD1. J was trimmed by 3 bases and V by 2 bases; bases with no gene match: 5. The CDR3 has 15 residues. Looked up from germline, CDR1 is SGHRS and CDR2 is YFSETQ. The CDR3 DNA follows: TGCGCCAGCAGCTTCGGGACAGGGAGGGAAGAGACCCAGTACTTC. Protein: CASSFGTGREETQYF.

The V call is TRBV7-9, the J call TRBJ2-2; 10 bases line up with TRBD2. Unmatched junction bases numbered 14, after V lost 3 bases and J lost 7 bases. The CDR3 covers 18 residues. Per germline, CDR1 SEHNR and CDR2 FQNEAQ (reference sequence). CDR3 in amino acids: CASSFTSGIAGNRGELFF. The CDR3 bases are TGTGCCAGCAGCTTTACTAGCGGGATTGCGGGGAATCGCGGGGAGCTGTTTTTT.

This chain joins TRBV28 and TRBJ1-1, with TRBD1 as a possible D gene (6 bases). The CDR3 consists of 16 residues. Germline CDR1 MDHEN, CDR2 SYDVKM. The V end lost 6 bases, the J end lost 0 bases, and 17 bases lay between the germline ends. CDR3 in amino acids: CASRPTGPNLNTEAFF. CDR3 nucleotides: TGTGCCAGCAGACCAACAGGGCCCAACTTGAACACTGAAGCTTTCTTT.

This clone was observed a single time. This sequence joins TRBV27 and TRBJ1-5, with D unresolved. The V end was cut by 4 bases, the J end by 4 bases, with 5 bases between. The CDR3 is made up of 12 amino acids. CDR1 MNHEY and CDR2 SMNVEV come from the germline V gene (reference sequence). CDR3 sequence: CASSSMNQPQHF. DNA of the CDR3: TGTGCCAGCAGTTCCATGAATCAGCCCCAGCATTTT.

The chain employs TRBV30 and TRBJ1-6; a possible D gene is TRBD1 (5 bases). Germline V gene sequence: CDR1 GTSNPN, CDR2 SVGIG (reference sequence). The length of the CDR3 is 14 residues. Trimming took 0 bases from V and 7 from J, leaving 10 bases between them. CDR3 nucleotides: TGTGCCTGGAGTGTAGGGGCTGGGAATTCACCCCTCCACTTT. It translates to CAWSVGAGNSPLHF.

The rearrangement uses TRBV18 and TRBJ2-6; 9 bases map to TRBD1. The length of the CDR3 is 19 residues. Germline-derived CDR1 and CDR2 are KGHSH and LQKENI. V lost 1 base, J lost 2 bases, and 9 bases stayed unmatched. The CDR3 reads CASSPLGTGRGAGANVLTF. The CDR3 DNA sequence: TGTGCCAGCTCACCACTGGGGACAGGGAGAGGTGCTGGGGCCAACGTCCTGACTTTC.

The J gene is TRBJ2-1, the V gene TRBV5-8, with 11 bases lining up with TRBD2. Germline V gives CDR1 SGHTS, CDR2 YDEGEE. CDR3 length equals 15 residues. J gave up 4 bases and V 1 base, and 1 base lay outside the gene matches. The CDR3 region has the DNA TGTGCCAGCAGCTTGACTAGCGGGAGTTACAATGAGCAGTTCTTC. The encoded protein is CASSLTSGSYNEQFF.

The genes are TRBV5-4 and TRBJ2-5; tentative D call: TRBD1 (5 bases). Looked up from germline, CDR1 is SGHNT and CDR2 is YYREEE (reference sequence). This CDR3 contains 14 residues. Trimming left V 1 base short and J 2 bases short, with 9 bases between. The CDR3 reads CASSLRGVQETQYF. The CDR3 DNA sequence: TGTGCCAGCAGCTTGAGGGGCGTACAAGAGACCCAGTACTTC.

This clone turned up a few times. The CDR3 loop reads CASSTRQDQETQYF. Here the CDR3 DNA reads TGTGCCAGCAGCACAAGACAGGACCAAGAGACCCAGTACTTC. This sequence joins TRBV7-9 and TRBJ2-5, with D possibly being TRBD1 (6 bases). CDR1 SEHNR and CDR2 FQNEAQ come from the germline V gene (reference sequence). This CDR3 is built from 14 residues. Trimming took 5 bases from V and 0 from J, leaving 10 bases between them.

The genes are TRBV18 and TRBJ1-3; 7 bases fit TRBD1. The CDR3 extends over 16 amino acids. Per germline, CDR1 KGHSH and CDR2 LQKENI. With V trimmed by 3 bases and J by 3 bases, 8 bases remained unmatched. CDR3 protein: CASSPGDSRIGNTIYF. CDR3 sequence (DNA): TGTGCCAGCTCACCGGGGGACAGCAGGATTGGAAACACCATATATTTT.

The V and J genes are TRBV29-1 and TRBJ1-2, with 9 bases that match TRBD1. This CDR3 contains 15 residues. The V gene's germline CDR1 is SQVTM and CDR2 ANQGSEA. J lost 1 base, V lost 6 bases, and 9 bases had no gene match. The CDR3 nucleotides are TGCAGCGTAGACCGGGACAGGGATTTTAACTATGGCTACACCTTC. Its translation is CSVDRDRDFNYGYTF.

J is TRBJ1-6 and V is TRBV6-1; tentative D call: TRBD1 (6 bases). Germline V gene sequence: CDR1 MNHNS, CDR2 SASEGT. Trimming removed 1 base from V and 10 bases from J, with 14 bases in between. The CDR3 sequence is 15 residues long. CDR3 nucleotides: TGTGCCAGCAGTGAAGTTCACAGGGTAGACTCACCCCTCCACTTT. It codes for CASSEVHRVDSPLHF.